Detailed here is one T cell receptor (beta chain). This sample stems from a study of blood T cell repertoires in COVID-19. TCRdb's table, derived via immunoSEQ multiplex PCR, lists solely in-frame clones and lacks some. There are about 170,000 clones in the sample; roughly 85% occur only once, and about 1.9% lies in the top ten. Sequencing was done on a sample of peripheral blood. This receptor was obtained from a woman of 80 years or more with acute or convalescent COVID-19.

CDR3: CSGSYRVEDEQFF. The CDR3 coding sequence is TGCAGCGGGAGCTACAGGGTCGAGGATGAGCAGTTCTTC. V usage is TRBV29-1 and J usage is TRBJ2-1, with D possibly matching TRBD1 (6 bases). The CDR3 covers 13 residues. V dropped 7 bases and J dropped 8 bases, with 18 bases sitting between them. Germline CDR1 reads SQVTM; CDR2 reads ANQGSEA.